The 25 T cell receptor beta chains presented below share a single source sample, sequenced in a study of early T cells in non-severe SARS-CoV-2 infection. MiXCR, applied by TCRdb to the 5' RACE reads, yields one record per CDR3 protein. The table records roughly 99,000 distinct CDR3 sequences, 11% of them present only once. Sequenced: whole blood. The origin of the receptors is an adult who was a healthcare worker with PCR-confirmed SARS-CoV-2 infection or an uninfected control (not recorded which).

The table lists this clonotype with many counts. The rearrangement joins TRBV6-2 or TRBV6-3 to TRBJ2-7, with D possibly being TRBD1 or TRBD2 (5 bases each). CDR3 length: 16 amino acids. The germline V gene encodes CDR1 MNHEY and CDR2 SVGEGT. V was clipped by 6 bases and J by 0 bases, with 18 bases between them. Here the CDR3 DNA reads TGTGCCAGCAGCCGCTGGCCCAGGGACCCCTCCTACGAGCAGTACTTC. Residues: CASSRWPRDPSYEQYF.

The rearrangement joins TRBV29-1 to TRBJ2-5; D is undetermined. V was cut by 4 bases and J by 2 bases, with 8 bases left in between. The germline V gene has CDR1 SQVTM and CDR2 ANQGSEA. This CDR3 contains 12 residues. The CDR3 DNA is TGCAGCGTTGGGCGGCCTCAAGAGACCCAGTACTTC. Translated: CSVGRPQETQYF.

The chain joins TRBV12-3 or TRBV12-4 to TRBJ2-7, with D maybe TRBD2 (5 bases). Trimming left V 6 bases short and J 2 bases short, with 14 bases between. This CDR3 has 14 residues. The CDR3 DNA reads as TGTGCCAGCAGCGTCGCAGAGGGCCCCTACGAGCAGTACTTC. Encoded protein: CASSVAEGPYEQYF.

This clonotype was counted ten times or more. The V call is TRBV7-2, the J call TRBJ2-3; possible D gene TRBD2, 5 bases. Germline V gene lookup returns CDR1 SGHTA and CDR2 FQGNSA. This CDR3 spans 13 amino acids. Trimming took 5 bases from V and 2 from J, leaving 8 bases between them. Here the CDR3 DNA reads TGTGCCAGCAGCAACGGGGACACAGATACGCAGTATTTT. This sequence encodes CASSNGDTDTQYF.

The V gene is TRBV11-2, the J gene TRBJ2-1; 9 bases are shared with TRBD2. V gave up 1 base and J gave up 10 bases; unmatched junction bases: 5. CDR3 length: 14 amino acids. Germline-derived CDR1 and CDR2 are SGHAT and FQNNGV. The CDR3 DNA sequence: TGTGCCAGCAGCTTAGTAGCGGGAGTGGGAGAGCAGTTCTTC. It codes for CASSLVAGVGEQFF.

This clonotype is labeled as medium-sized. This chain joins TRBV5-1 and TRBJ2-2, with D uncertain. CDR1 and CDR2 from the germline V gene are SGHRS and YFSETQ. Deletions cut 0 bases from V and 7 bases from J, with 13 bases between. This CDR3 spans 15 amino acids. The CDR3 loop reads CASSLVMDSGGELFF. DNA of the CDR3: TGCGCCAGCAGCTTGGTAATGGATTCTGGCGGGGAGCTGTTTTTT.

There are a few counts of this clonotype. This sequence joins TRBV21-1 and TRBJ2-7; TRBD1 is the table's D call and was not checked against the DNA. TRBV21-1 is a listed pseudogene. CDR3 length: 14 amino acids. Here the CDR3 DNA reads TGTGCCAGCAGCAAAGTCGGGACAGTCTTTGAGCAGTACTTC. This codes for CASSKVGTVFEQYF.

A few counts support this clonotype. The CDR3 coding sequence is TGTGCCACCAGCGTGCGGAGGCGCACAGATACGCAGTATTTT. Amino acids: CATSVRRRTDTQYF. The gene calls are TRBV15 and TRBJ2-3; maybe TRBD2 (5 bases). Germline V gene lookup returns CDR1 LNHNV and CDR2 YYDKDF (reference sequence). CDR3 length equals 14 residues. Trimming cost V 5 bases and J 1 base, with 10 bases left between them.

This chain uses TRBV11-2 with TRBJ2-7, with D unresolved. The CDR3 runs 14 residues. The V gene lost 5 bases and the J gene lost 2 bases, with 13 bases spanning the gap. Germline values: CDR1 SGHAT, CDR2 FQNNGV. CDR3 amino acids: CASSPLARPYEQYF. The CDR3 DNA follows: TGTGCCAGCAGCCCACTCGCCAGGCCCTACGAGCAGTACTTC.

The V call is TRBV7-8, the J call TRBJ2-2; a possible D gene is TRBD1 (6 bases). Trimming left V 3 bases short and J 2 bases short, with 10 bases between. The CDR3 has 15 residues. Germline CDR1 reads SGHVS; CDR2 reads FQNEAQ. As DNA, the CDR3 is TGTGCCAGCAGCTTGATGGGGGCCAACACCGGGGAGCTGTTTTTT. Amino acid sequence: CASSLMGANTGELFF.

This clonotype was detected a few times. The chain combines TRBV28 with TRBJ2-7; D unresolved. V lost 10 bases and J 1 base, leaving 11 bases between the germline ends. This CDR3 region has 12 residues. The germline V gene has CDR1 MDHEN and CDR2 SYDVKM. The DNA for the CDR3 is TGTGCCACAACAGAGAATTCCTACGAGCAGTACTTC. Protein: CATTENSYEQYF.

The chain is built from TRBV4-3 and TRBJ2-2, with D perhaps being TRBD1 or TRBD2 (6 bases each). The germline V gene encodes CDR1 LGHNA and CDR2 YSLEER. V was clipped by 6 bases and J by 6 bases, with 14 bases between them. This CDR3 region has 14 residues. Here the CDR3 reads CASSPQGTAGELFF. CDR3 coding DNA: TGCGCCAGCAGTCCTCAGGGGACTGCCGGGGAGCTGTTTTTT.

The chain is built from TRBV3-1 and TRBJ2-3; possibly TRBD2 for D (6 bases). The CDR3 has 12 residues. Trimming took off 6 bases at V and 4 bases at J, with 8 bases between the two ends. Germline-derived CDR1 and CDR2 are LGHDT and YNNKEL (reference sequence). Here the CDR3 DNA reads TGTGCCAGCAGTCGGGGGTCAGATACGCAGTATTTT. This gives the protein CASSRGSDTQYF.

This chain connects TRBV12-3 or TRBV12-4 to TRBJ2-7, with 9 bases identical to TRBD1. The CDR3 covers 13 residues. V was pared by 5 bases and J by 3 bases, with 2 bases of the junction left unmatched. In DNA, the CDR3 is TGTGCCAGCAGTGGGACAGGGCACTACGAGCAGTACTTC. It codes for CASSGTGHYEQYF.

This clonotype was seen a single time. A much larger clone is a single base away; this may be a read error. The rearrangement uses TRBV7-6 and TRBJ2-3; tentative D call: TRBD2 (6 bases). CDR3 length: 16 residues. CDR1 is SGHVS and CDR2 is FNYEAQ in the germline V gene. CDR3 bases: TGTGCCAGCAGCGTGGGTAGCGGACATCGCACAGATACGCTGTATTTT. It is translated as CASSVGSGHRTDTLYF.

This chain connects TRBV11-2 to TRBJ2-2, with 7 bases matching TRBD1. Germline CDR1 and CDR2: SGHAT and FQNNGV. Unmatched junction bases numbered 3, after V lost 5 bases and J lost 0 bases. The CDR3 consists of 15 residues. The CDR3 sequence: CASSGTVANTGELFF. DNA for the CDR3: TGTGCCAGCAGCGGGACAGTAGCGAACACCGGGGAGCTGTTTTTT.

This clonotype was counted at least ten times. CDR3 in DNA: TGTGCCAGCAGCACGAACCCGGCGGGACAGGGGGCGAATACGCAGTATTTT. The encoded protein is CASSTNPAGQGANTQYF. J is TRBJ2-3 and V is TRBV11-2; 12 nucleotides align to TRBD1. V was pared by 5 bases and J by 7 bases, with 13 bases of the junction left unmatched. The CDR3 is made up of 17 amino acids. Germline loops: CDR1 SGHAT, CDR2 FQNNGV.

The chain carries TRBV4-1 and TRBJ2-7; TRBD1 aligns across 10 bases. V gave up 1 base and J gave up 2 bases; unmatched junction bases: 2. CDR1 and CDR2 (germline): MGHRA, YSYEKL. CDR3 length: 15 residues. The CDR3 DNA reads TGCGCCAGCAGCCAAGGGACAGGGGGGACCTACGAGCAGTACTTC. This gives the protein CASSQGTGGTYEQYF.

This chain uses TRBV29-1 with TRBJ2-1, with no clear D. V was shortened by 0 bases and J by 3 bases, with 9 bases between the two germline ends. The CDR3 is made up of 14 amino acids. Germline CDR1 SQVTM, CDR2 ANQGSEA. The CDR3 nucleotides read TGCAGCGTTGAAGAAGGGATTGGCTACAATGAGCAGTTCTTC. Residues: CSVEEGIGYNEQFF.

The chain links TRBV30 to TRBJ2-5, with TRBD2 matching over 11 bases. CDR1 and CDR2 (germline): GTSNPN, SVGIG (reference sequence). The CDR3 extends over 13 amino acids. Trimming at V came to 4 bases and at J to 5 bases, leaving 3 bases not matched to a gene. The CDR3 spells CAWTSGRHETQYF. The CDR3 DNA reads as TGTGCCTGGACTAGCGGGAGGCATGAGACCCAGTACTTC.

This clonotype was detected ten times or more. The CDR3 bases are TGTGCCAGCAGCGGGGACTTCAGCTCCTACAATGAGCAGTTCTTC. The encoded protein is CASSGDFSSYNEQFF. This sequence joins TRBV7-2 and TRBJ2-1; maybe TRBD2 (6 bases). The CDR3 sequence is 15 residues long. Germline V gene lookup returns CDR1 SGHTA and CDR2 FQGNSA. The V gene lost 5 bases and the J gene lost 0 bases, with 11 bases spanning the gap.

This clonotype was observed many times. This CDR3 reads CATSIHPGSGDTQYF. The CDR3 DNA reads TGTGCCACATCAATACACCCGGGGTCGGGAGATACGCAGTATTTT. The genes are TRBV7-2 and TRBJ2-3, with D perhaps TRBD2 (5 bases). Germline V gene lookup returns CDR1 SGHTA and CDR2 FQGNSA. The CDR3 loop spans 15 amino acids. V lost 10 bases to trimming and J lost 5 bases, with 22 bases between them.

The rearrangement links TRBV20-1 to TRBJ2-7; weak D call: TRBD2 (6 bases). Looked up from germline, CDR1 is DFQATT and CDR2 is SNEGSKA (reference sequence). The CDR3 extends over 12 amino acids. Trimming removed 6 bases at V and 7 bases at J, with 16 bases between. The chain's CDR3 is CSAAGFVGEQYF. DNA for the CDR3: TGCAGTGCGGCGGGATTTGTTGGTGAGCAGTACTTC.

The V call is TRBV30, the J call TRBJ1-4, with 7 positions matching TRBD1. V was clipped by 4 bases and J by 10 bases; unmatched bases: 9. The CDR3 is 13 residues long. Germline V gene lookup returns CDR1 GTSNPN and CDR2 SVGIG (reference sequence). The CDR3 DNA reads as TGTGCCTGGAACCGGGGGACAGCAGCAAAACTGTTTTTT. Amino acid sequence: CAWNRGTAAKLFF.

The CDR3 loop reads CASSRTAGTGSYEQYF. CDR3 bases: TGCGCCAGCAGTCGAACAGCAGGGACGGGGTCCTACGAGCAGTACTTC. V gene TRBV4-1 combines with J gene TRBJ2-7, with D perhaps given as TRBD1 or TRBD2 (5 bases each). The V and J ends lost 6 bases and 1 base respectively, with 19 bases between them. The CDR3 covers 16 residues. CDR1 and CDR2 from the germline V gene are MGHRA and YSYEKL.